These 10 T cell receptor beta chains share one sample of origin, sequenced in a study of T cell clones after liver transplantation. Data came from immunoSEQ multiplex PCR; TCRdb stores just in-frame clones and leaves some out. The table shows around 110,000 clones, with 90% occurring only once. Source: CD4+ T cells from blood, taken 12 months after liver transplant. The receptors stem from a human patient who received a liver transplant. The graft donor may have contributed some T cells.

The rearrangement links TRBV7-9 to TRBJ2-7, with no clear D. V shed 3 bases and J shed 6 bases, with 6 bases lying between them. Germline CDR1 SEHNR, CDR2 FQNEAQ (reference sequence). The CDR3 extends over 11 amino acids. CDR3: CASSFHGEQYF. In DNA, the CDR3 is TGTGCCAGCAGCTTTCACGGCGAGCAGTACTTC.

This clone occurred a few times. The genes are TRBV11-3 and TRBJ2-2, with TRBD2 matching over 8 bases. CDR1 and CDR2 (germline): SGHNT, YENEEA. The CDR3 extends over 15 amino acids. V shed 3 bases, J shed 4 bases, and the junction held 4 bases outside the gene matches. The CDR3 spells CASSFLGLGTGELFF. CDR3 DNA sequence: TGTGCCAGCAGCTTCCTGGGACTAGGCACCGGGGAGCTGTTTTTT.

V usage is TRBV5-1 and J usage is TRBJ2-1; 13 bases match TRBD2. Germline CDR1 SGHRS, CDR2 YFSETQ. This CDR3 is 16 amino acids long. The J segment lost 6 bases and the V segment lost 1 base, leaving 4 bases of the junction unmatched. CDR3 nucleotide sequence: TGCGCCAGCAGCTTGACACTAGCGGGAGGGCCCAATGAGCAGTTCTTC. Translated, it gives CASSLTLAGGPNEQFF. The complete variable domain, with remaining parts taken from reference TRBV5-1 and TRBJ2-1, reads KAGVTQTPRYLIKTRGQQVTLSCSPISGHRSVSWYQQTPGQGLQFLFEYFSETQRNKGNFPGRFSGRQFSNSRSEMNVSTLELGDSALYLCASSLTLAGGPNEQFFGPGTRLTVL.

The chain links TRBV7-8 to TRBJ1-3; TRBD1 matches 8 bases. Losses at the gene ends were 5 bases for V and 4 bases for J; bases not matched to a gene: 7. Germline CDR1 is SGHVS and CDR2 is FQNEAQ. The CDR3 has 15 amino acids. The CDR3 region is CASSRFGTGGNTIYF. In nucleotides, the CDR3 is TGTGCCAGCAGCCGATTCGGGACAGGCGGAAACACCATATATTTT.

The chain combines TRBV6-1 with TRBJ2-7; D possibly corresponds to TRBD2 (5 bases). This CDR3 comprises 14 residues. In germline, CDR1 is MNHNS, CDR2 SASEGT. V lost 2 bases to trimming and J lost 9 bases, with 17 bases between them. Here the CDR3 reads CASSETSSLSGQYF. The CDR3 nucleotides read TGTGCCAGCAGTGAAACTAGTTCCTTGTCGGGGCAGTACTTC.

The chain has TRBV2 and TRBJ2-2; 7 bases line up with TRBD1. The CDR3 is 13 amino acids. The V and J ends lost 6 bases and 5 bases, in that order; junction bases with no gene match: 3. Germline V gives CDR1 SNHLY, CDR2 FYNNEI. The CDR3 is CASRLQGTGELFF. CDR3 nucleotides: TGTGCCAGCAGGCTACAGGGGACCGGGGAGCTGTTTTTT.

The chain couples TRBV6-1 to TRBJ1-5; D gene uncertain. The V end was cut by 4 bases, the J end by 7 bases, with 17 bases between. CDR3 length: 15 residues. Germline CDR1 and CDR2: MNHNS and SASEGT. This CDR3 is CASSVIRWIDQPQHF. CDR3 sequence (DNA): TGTGCCAGCAGTGTTATAAGGTGGATTGACCAGCCCCAGCATTTT.

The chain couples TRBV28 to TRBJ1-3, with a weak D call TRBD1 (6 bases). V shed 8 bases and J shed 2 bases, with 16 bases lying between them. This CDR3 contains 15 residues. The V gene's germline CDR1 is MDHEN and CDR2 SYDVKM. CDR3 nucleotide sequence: TGTGCCAGCCAAGAGGCAGGGGTGGCTGGAAACACCATATATTTT. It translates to CASQEAGVAGNTIYF.

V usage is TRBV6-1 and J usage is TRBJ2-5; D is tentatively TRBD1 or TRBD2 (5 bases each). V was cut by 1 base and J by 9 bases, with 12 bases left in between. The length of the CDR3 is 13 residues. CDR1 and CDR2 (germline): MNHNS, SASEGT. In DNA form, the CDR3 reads TGTGCCAGCAGTGAAGGGGGGTCCCTGTCCCAGTACTTC. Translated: CASSEGGSLSQYF.

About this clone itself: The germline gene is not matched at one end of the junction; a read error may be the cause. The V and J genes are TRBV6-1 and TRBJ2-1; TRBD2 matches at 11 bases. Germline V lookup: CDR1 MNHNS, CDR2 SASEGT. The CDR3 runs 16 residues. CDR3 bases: TGTGCCAGCAGCGAAGAAGGGACTAGCGGAGGGGCGGAGCAGTTCTTC. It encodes CASSEEGTSGGAEQFF.